This TCR beta chain was obtained from a study of blood T cell repertoires in COVID-19. Study-level background: Acute and convalescent COVID-19 samples came from the United States, Italy and Spain. Sample material is recorded as cDNA or gDNA derived from T cells, B-cell-depleted T cells, or PBMCs.

In the study's own analysis: Reference gene primer amplification yielded estimated nucleated cell counts. TCRdb's table, derived via immunoSEQ multiplex PCR, lists solely in-frame clones and lacks some. That table furnishes V, J and clone size, whereas the DNA furnished D and trimming. The data hold about 140,000 clones, with 88% observed a single time. This CDR3 contains 15 residues. V lost 1 base and J 0 bases, leaving 7 bases between the germline ends. CDR1 and CDR2 (germline): SGHTA, FQGNSA. It was during active infection that Seattle patients were enrolled and then longitudinally followed. The source of this sequence is a human donor with COVID-19, enrolled during active disease. The donor label of this sample is uncertain. The V gene is TRBV7-2, the J gene TRBJ1-3; tentative D call: TRBD1 (5 bases). The specimen sequenced was peripheral blood. The CDR3 bases are TGTGCCAGCAGCTTAGGGGGCAGCTCTGGAAACACCATATATTTT. This gives the protein CASSLGGSSGNTIYF.